Following are 21 T cell receptor beta chains from one sample sequenced in a study of CD8+ T cells in alopecia areata. RNA extraction was followed by reverse transcription into cDNA, which acted as the sequencing template. Sequenced by immunoSEQ multiplex PCR; TCRdb stores in-frame clones only, minus some. Among tens of thousands of clones listed, around 29% were seen once. Treatment reported: oral pan-JAK inhibitor, 5-10 mg twice daily. Sequencing used CD8+ T cells sorted from blood, obtained at week 4, from a patient treated with tofacitinib. These receptors came from a human donor with alopecia areata.

The chain couples TRBV5-1 to TRBJ2-2; possible D gene TRBD1, 5 bases. The germline CDR1 and CDR2 sequences are SGHRS and YFSETQ. The CDR3 is 16 amino acids. V was clipped by 1 base and J by 4 bases, with 14 bases between them. CDR3 DNA: TGCGCCAGCAGCTTGTCAGGGTCCCTGACCACCGGGGAGCTGTTTTTT. This encodes CASSLSGSLTTGELFF. Based on the CDR3 plus reference TRBV5-1 and TRBJ2-2, the full variable domain is KAGVTQTPRYLIKTRGQQVTLSCSPISGHRSVSWYQQTPGQGLQFLFEYFSETQRNKGNFPGRFSGRQFSNSRSEMNVSTLELGDSALYLCASSLSGSLTTGELFFGEGSRLTVL.

This clone has only a few counts. The chain carries TRBV27 and TRBJ2-7; no clear D. This CDR3 comprises 14 residues. Trimming shortened V by 5 bases and J by 3 bases, and 14 bases separated the two germline ends. Germline loops: CDR1 MNHEY, CDR2 SMNVEV (reference sequence). In DNA form, the CDR3 reads TGTGCCAGCAGTCCCTCAGGAGACTTCTACGAGCAGTACTTC. As protein: CASSPSGDFYEQYF.

The chain uses TRBV30 and TRBJ1-2; D might be TRBD1 (5 bases). Trimming left V 4 bases short and J 1 base short, with 13 bases between. Germline lookup yields CDR1 GTSNPN and CDR2 SVGIG (reference sequence). The CDR3 covers 14 residues. CDR3 bases: TGTGCCTGGATGCAGGGACCGCTTAACTATGGCTACACCTTC. It encodes CAWMQGPLNYGYTF.

The V call is TRBV29-1, the J call TRBJ2-1, with 9 nucleotides matching TRBD1. CDR1 SQVTM and CDR2 ANQGSEA come from the germline V gene. Trimming removed 7 bases from V and 7 bases from J; junction bases left unmatched: 11. The length of the CDR3 is 14 residues. CDR3: CSAPETGGFNEQFF. CDR3 DNA: TGCAGCGCCCCGGAGACAGGGGGTTTTAATGAGCAGTTCTTC.

J is TRBJ2-7 and V is TRBV29-1, with D perhaps TRBD2 (5 bases). The length of the CDR3 is 13 residues. The germline CDR1 and CDR2 sequences are SQVTM and ANQGSEA. V was cut by 5 bases and J by 0 bases, with 11 bases left in between. DNA of the CDR3: TGCAGCGTTACTCCCACTAGCTCCTACGAGCAGTACTTC. Encoded protein: CSVTPTSSYEQYF.

V usage is TRBV5-1 and J usage is TRBJ2-5; TRBD1 aligns across 10 bases. V shed 4 bases, J shed 4 bases, and the junction held 7 bases outside the gene matches. The CDR3 totals 15 residues. Germline assignment: CDR1 SGHRS and CDR2 YFSETQ. The CDR3 sequence: CASSPWDRGPETQYF. DNA of the CDR3: TGCGCCAGCAGCCCCTGGGACAGGGGTCCAGAGACCCAGTACTTC.

The chain carries TRBV2 and TRBJ2-7; the D gene is possibly TRBD1 (6 bases). V lost 7 bases, J lost 5 bases, and 15 bases lay in between. This CDR3 has 13 residues. The germline V gene has CDR1 SNHLY and CDR2 FYNNEI. The CDR3 DNA reads TGTGCCAGCATTCGTCAGGGGATCGACGAGCAGTACTTC. Protein sequence: CASIRQGIDEQYF.

The chain has TRBV29-1 and TRBJ1-2; possibly TRBD1 for D (6 bases). Trimming took 4 bases from V and 0 from J, leaving 9 bases between them. The CDR3 sequence is 13 residues long. Germline V lookup: CDR1 SQVTM, CDR2 ANQGSEA. The CDR3 DNA is TGCAGCGTTGGAGGGGGGACTAACTATGGCTACACCTTC. Translated: CSVGGGTNYGYTF.

In this sample, this clone turned up a few times. This chain uses TRBV7-9 with TRBJ2-5; no firm D call. This CDR3 has 11 residues. Trimming removed 5 bases from V and 10 bases from J, with 11 bases in between. CDR1 is SEHNR and CDR2 is FQNEAQ in the germline V gene (reference sequence). The CDR3 sequence is CASSPHEDQYF. The CDR3 DNA sequence: TGTGCCAGCAGCCCCCACGAGGACCAGTACTTC.

The rearrangement links TRBV30 to TRBJ2-7; D is unresolved. The V gene's germline CDR1 is GTSNPN and CDR2 SVGIG (reference sequence). CDR3 size: 15 residues. The germline V and J ends were trimmed by 1 base and 2 bases, with 15 bases remaining between them. The CDR3 loop is CAWSGPAVPAYEQYF. DNA of the CDR3: TGTGCCTGGAGTGGACCTGCGGTGCCAGCCTACGAGCAGTACTTC.

V and J are TRBV5-1 and TRBJ2-4; D is unresolved. The CDR3 contains 13 residues. CDR1 is SGHRS and CDR2 is YFSETQ in the germline V gene. With 0 bases removed from V and 12 bases from J, the gap between germline ends came to 13 bases. The CDR3 region is CASSLAGGGDQYF. The DNA of the CDR3 is TGCGCCAGCAGCTTGGCCGGCGGCGGAGATCAGTACTTC.

The sample holds a few counts of this clone. V gene TRBV29-1 combines with J gene TRBJ2-1; D is unclear. There are 12 residues in the CDR3. The germline V gene has CDR1 SQVTM and CDR2 ANQGSEA. CDR3 amino acids: CRANNPYNEQFF. CDR3 coding DNA: TGCAGGGCGAATAATCCCTACAATGAGCAGTTCTTC.

The V and J genes are TRBV27 and TRBJ2-5, with unresolved D. The DNA matches TRBJ2-7 better at its end, which makes the J call doubtful. Germline V lookup: CDR1 MNHEY, CDR2 SMNVEV (reference sequence). The CDR3 totals 14 residues. The CDR3 sequence is CASSLEYGSYEQYF. The CDR3 coding sequence is TGTGCCAGCAGTTTAGAATATGGCTCCTACGAGCAGTACTTC.

This clone was observed a few times. Compared with germline, one end of the junction differs, possibly owing to a read error. The chain is built from TRBV29-1 and TRBJ1-2; no clear D gene. The CDR3 runs 12 residues. Germline assignment: CDR1 SQVTM and CDR2 ANQGSEA. The CDR3 DNA is TGCAGCGTTCAAGACACACCCCATGGCTACACCTTC. It encodes CSVQDTPHGYTF.

The V call is TRBV29-1, the J call TRBJ2-2; 8 bases line up with TRBD1. Trimming cost V 7 bases and J 4 bases; bases outside gene matches: 11. The CDR3 covers 15 residues. CDR1 and CDR2 (germline): SQVTM, ANQGSEA. The CDR3 protein is CSATNPQGATGELFF. CDR3 nucleotide sequence: TGCAGCGCCACGAACCCCCAGGGGGCCACCGGGGAGCTGTTTTTT.

This clone was observed a few times. V and J are TRBV2 and TRBJ2-7; D is possibly TRBD1 (6 bases). The V gene lost 7 bases and the J gene lost 6 bases, with 19 bases spanning the gap. There are 14 residues in the CDR3. CDR1 is SNHLY, CDR2 FYNNEI, per germline. This CDR3 is CASKSRGKGVEQYF. The DNA of the CDR3 is TGTGCCAGCAAATCGAGGGGGAAAGGCGTCGAGCAGTACTTC.

This clone has a handful of counts. The chain employs TRBV7-9 and TRBJ1-5; D is uncertain. The CDR3 totals 10 residues. The V and J ends lost 5 bases and 5 bases respectively, with 1 base between them. CDR1 and CDR2 (germline): SEHNR, FQNEAQ (reference sequence). CDR3: CASSDQPQHF. In DNA, the CDR3 is TGTGCCAGCAGCGATCAGCCCCAGCATTTT.

V and J are TRBV29-1 and TRBJ2-3, with 14 bases aligning to TRBD2. V was pared by 3 bases and J by 2 bases, with 4 bases of the junction left unmatched. The length of the CDR3 is 16 residues. Germline V gives CDR1 SQVTM, CDR2 ANQGSEA. The CDR3 region is CSVEGLAGESTDTQYF. For the CDR3, the DNA is TGCAGCGTTGAGGGACTAGCGGGAGAGTCCACAGATACGCAGTATTTT.

The chain couples TRBV5-1 to TRBJ1-1, with D uncertain. The germline CDR1 and CDR2 sequences are SGHRS and YFSETQ. V shed 1 base and J shed 0 bases, with 16 bases lying between them. CDR3 length equals 17 residues. The CDR3 DNA reads as TGCGCCAGCAGCTTGAAAAGGGAGAGGGCCATGAACACTGAAGCTTTCTTT. It translates to CASSLKRERAMNTEAFF.

The V and J genes are TRBV5-1 and TRBJ2-1, with 9 bases aligning to TRBD2. Germline values: CDR1 SGHRS, CDR2 YFSETQ. Germline trimming cut 2 bases from V and 2 bases from J; bases unmatched to any gene: 5. The CDR3 runs 16 residues. The CDR3 bases are TGCGCCAGCAGCTTTGAGCGGGAGGTTCCCTACAATGAGCAGTTCTTC. Translation: CASSFEREVPYNEQFF.

The V and J genes are TRBV29-1 and TRBJ2-7, with 10 bases fitting TRBD1. V trimming: 0 bases; J trimming: 0 bases; junction bases outside the gene matches: 2. The length of the CDR3 is 15 residues. Looked up from germline, CDR1 is SQVTM and CDR2 is ANQGSEA. CDR3 residues: CSVEERTGGSYEQYF. CDR3 sequence (DNA): TGCAGCGTTGAAGAACGGACAGGGGGCTCCTACGAGCAGTACTTC.